This TCR beta chain was obtained from a study of cytomegalovirus exposure and HLA in healthy donors. This clone was counted a single time. The CDR3 runs 15 residues. Germline CDR1 is LGHNA and CDR2 is YNFKEQ. Trimming left V 1 base short and J 3 bases short, with 9 bases between. It was with 60 Vbeta and 13 Jbeta primers that the PCR ran. The table came from immunoSEQ multiplex PCR; TCRdb's copy has only in-frame clones and leaves some out. Among more than 95,000 clones listed, around 72% were seen once. The V and J genes are TRBV4-2 and TRBJ1-4; D is possibly TRBD1 (6 bases). The material sequenced was PBMCs. The source of this sequence is a male donor in good health and CMV-seronegative. DNA of the CDR3: TGTGCCAGCAGCCAAGGAGGGGGAGCTAATGAAAAACTGTTTTTT. Its protein product is CASSQGGGANEKLFF.